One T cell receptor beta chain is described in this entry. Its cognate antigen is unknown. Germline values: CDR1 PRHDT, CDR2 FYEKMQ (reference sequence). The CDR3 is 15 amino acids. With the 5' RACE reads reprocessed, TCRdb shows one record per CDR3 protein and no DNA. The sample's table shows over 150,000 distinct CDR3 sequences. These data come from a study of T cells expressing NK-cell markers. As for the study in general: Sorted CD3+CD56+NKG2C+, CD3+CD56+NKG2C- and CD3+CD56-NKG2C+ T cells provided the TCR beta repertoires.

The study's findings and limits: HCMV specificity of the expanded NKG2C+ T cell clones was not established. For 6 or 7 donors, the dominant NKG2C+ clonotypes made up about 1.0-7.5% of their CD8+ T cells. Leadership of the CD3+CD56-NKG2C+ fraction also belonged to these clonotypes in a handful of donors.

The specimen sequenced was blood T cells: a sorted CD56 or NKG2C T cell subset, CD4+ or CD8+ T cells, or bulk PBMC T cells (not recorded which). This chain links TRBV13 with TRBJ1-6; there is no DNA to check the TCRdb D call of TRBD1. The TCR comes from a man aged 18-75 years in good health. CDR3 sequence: CASSTLGQGSSPLHF.